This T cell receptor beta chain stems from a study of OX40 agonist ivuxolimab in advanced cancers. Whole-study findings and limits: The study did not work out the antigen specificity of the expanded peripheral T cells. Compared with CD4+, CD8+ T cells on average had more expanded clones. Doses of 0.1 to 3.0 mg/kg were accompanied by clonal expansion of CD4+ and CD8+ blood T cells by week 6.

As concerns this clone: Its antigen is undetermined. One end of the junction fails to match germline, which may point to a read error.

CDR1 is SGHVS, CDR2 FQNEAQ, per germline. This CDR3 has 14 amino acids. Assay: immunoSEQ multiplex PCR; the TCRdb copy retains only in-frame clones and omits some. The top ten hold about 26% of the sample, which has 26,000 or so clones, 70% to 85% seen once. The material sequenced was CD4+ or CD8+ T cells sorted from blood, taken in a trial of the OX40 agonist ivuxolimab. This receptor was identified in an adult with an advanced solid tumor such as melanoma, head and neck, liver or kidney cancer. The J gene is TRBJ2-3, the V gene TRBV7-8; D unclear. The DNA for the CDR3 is TGTGCCAGCAGTTTAGGCCCGATGTCGGATACGCAGTATTTT. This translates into CASSLGPMSDTQYF.